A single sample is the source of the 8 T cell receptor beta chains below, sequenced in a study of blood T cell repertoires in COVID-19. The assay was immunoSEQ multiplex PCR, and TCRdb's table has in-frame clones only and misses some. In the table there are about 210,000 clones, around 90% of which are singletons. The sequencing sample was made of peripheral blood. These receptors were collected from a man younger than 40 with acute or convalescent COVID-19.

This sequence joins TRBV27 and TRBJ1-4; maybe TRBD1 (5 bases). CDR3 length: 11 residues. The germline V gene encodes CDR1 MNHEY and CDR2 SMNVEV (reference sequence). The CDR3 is CVPRGFEKLFF. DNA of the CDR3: TGTGTCCCCCGGGGGTTTGAAAAACTGTTTTTT.

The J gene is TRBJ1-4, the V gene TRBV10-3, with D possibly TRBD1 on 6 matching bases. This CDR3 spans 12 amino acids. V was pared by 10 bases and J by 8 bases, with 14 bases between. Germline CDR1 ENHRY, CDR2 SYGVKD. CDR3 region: CATRGVGEKLFF. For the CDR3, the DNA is TGTGCCACCAGGGGAGTCGGGGAAAAACTGTTTTTT.

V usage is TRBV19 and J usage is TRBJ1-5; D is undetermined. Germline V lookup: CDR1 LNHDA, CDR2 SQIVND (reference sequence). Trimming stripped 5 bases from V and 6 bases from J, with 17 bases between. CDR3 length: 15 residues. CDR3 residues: CASSHGLNIGQPQHF. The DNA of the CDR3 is TGTGCCAGTAGTCACGGACTCAATATAGGTCAGCCCCAGCATTTT.

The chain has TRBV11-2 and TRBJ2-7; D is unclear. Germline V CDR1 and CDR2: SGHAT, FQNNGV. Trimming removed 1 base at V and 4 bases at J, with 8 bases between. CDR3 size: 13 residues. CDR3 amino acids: CASSLVPGYEQYF. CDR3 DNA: TGTGCCAGCAGCTTAGTCCCCGGTTACGAGCAGTACTTC.

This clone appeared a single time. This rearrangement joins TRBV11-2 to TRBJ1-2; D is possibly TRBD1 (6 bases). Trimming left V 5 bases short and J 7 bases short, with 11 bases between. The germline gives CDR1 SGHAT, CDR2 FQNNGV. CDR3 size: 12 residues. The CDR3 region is CASSHHRAGYTF. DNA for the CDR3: TGTGCCAGCAGCCACCACAGGGCTGGCTACACCTTC. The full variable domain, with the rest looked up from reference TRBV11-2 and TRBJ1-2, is EAGVAQSPRYKIIEKRQSVAFWCNPISGHATLYWYQQILGQGPKLLIQFQNNGVVDDSQLPKDRFSAERLKGVDSTLKIQPAKLEDSAVYLCASSHHRAGYTFGSGTRLTVV.

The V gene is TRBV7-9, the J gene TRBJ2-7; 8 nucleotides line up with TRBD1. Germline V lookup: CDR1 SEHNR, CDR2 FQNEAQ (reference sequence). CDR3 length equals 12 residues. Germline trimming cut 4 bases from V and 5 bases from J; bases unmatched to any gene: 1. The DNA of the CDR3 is TGTGCCAGCAGCTCACAGGGGGACGAGCAGTACTTC. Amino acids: CASSSQGDEQYF.

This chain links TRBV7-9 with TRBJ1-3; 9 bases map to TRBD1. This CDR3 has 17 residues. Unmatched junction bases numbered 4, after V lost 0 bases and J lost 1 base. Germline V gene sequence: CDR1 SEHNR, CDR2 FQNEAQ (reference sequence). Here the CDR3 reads CASSLAGTGRSGNTIYF. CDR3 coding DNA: TGTGCCAGCAGCTTAGCGGGGACAGGGAGATCTGGAAACACCATATATTTT.

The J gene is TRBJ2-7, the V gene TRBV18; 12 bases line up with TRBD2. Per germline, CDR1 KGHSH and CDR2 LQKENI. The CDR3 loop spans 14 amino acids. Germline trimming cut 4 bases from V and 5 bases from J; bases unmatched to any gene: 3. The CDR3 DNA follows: TGTGCCAGCTCACTAGGACTAGCGGGGCACGAGCAGTACTTC. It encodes CASSLGLAGHEQYF.